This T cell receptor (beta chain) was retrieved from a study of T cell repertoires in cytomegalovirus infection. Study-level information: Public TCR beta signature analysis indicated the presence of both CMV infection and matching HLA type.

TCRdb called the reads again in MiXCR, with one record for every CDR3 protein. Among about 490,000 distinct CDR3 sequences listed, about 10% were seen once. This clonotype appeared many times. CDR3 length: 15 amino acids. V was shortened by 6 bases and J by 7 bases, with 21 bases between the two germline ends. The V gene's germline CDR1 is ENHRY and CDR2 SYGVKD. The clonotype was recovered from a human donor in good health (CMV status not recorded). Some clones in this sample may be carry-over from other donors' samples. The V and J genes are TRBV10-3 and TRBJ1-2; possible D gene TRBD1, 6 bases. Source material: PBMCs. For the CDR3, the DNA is TGTGCCATCAGAACGACGACAGGTTTGCCGGGTGGCTACACCTTC. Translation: CAIRTTTGLPGGYTF.